This T cell receptor (beta chain) is from a study of T cell responses to AZD1222 COVID-19 vaccine. Regarding the study as a whole: Spike-wide vaccine-associated CD4 TCRs dominated at 160-218 and 743-854. Targets within unmutated variant regions were reportedly found for nearly half of spike-specific TCRs. Repertoire collection took place solely once the T cell response had peaked.

On this clone itself: Antigen unknown.

Sequenced by immunoSEQ multiplex PCR; TCRdb stores in-frame clones only, minus some. The table lists about 110,000 clones, less than 90% of them singletons. The source is an adult in good health. The specimen comprised peripheral blood, sampled on day 0 of AZD1222 vaccination.

The chain's CDR3 is CASSYQGLAAPEQYF. The CDR3, as DNA: TGTGCCAGCAGTTACCAGGGACTAGCGGCACCCGAGCAGTACTTC. The rearrangement links TRBV6-2 or TRBV6-3 to TRBJ2-7; 11 bases are a match to TRBD2. Germline CDR1 reads MNHEY; CDR2 reads SVGEGT. Unmatched junction bases numbered 6, after V lost 2 bases and J lost 6 bases. CDR3 length: 15 amino acids.